This T cell receptor beta chain was documented in a study of blood T cell repertoires in COVID-19. Study background: Acute and convalescent COVID-19 samples came from the United States, Italy and Spain. PBMCs, B-cell-depleted T cells, or T cells were the source of the cDNA or gDNA that made up the material.

V lost 5 bases, J lost 0 bases, and 11 bases lay in between. Germline CDR1 and CDR2: MNHEY and SVGEGT. The CDR3 contains 15 residues. Per the original methods: From reference gene primer amplification, estimates of nucleated cell counts were derived. Using immunoSEQ multiplex PCR, the repertoire was profiled, and TCRdb retains in-frame clones only, with some absent. The V and J calls and the clone size are those of that table, but D and trimming were determined from the DNA. The sample includes tens of thousands of clones, under 90% of them seen just once. The V and J genes are TRBV6-2 or TRBV6-3 and TRBJ2-4; a possible D gene is TRBD1 (5 bases). The sample was peripheral blood. The clonotype was recovered from a man aged 70 or older with active COVID-19. CDR3: CASSPGFLAKNIQYF. The CDR3 region has the DNA TGTGCCAGCAGTCCAGGGTTTTTAGCCAAAAACATTCAGTACTTC.